These 3 T cell receptor beta chains share one sample of origin, sequenced in a study of metastatic and nonmetastatic thyroid tumors. TCRdb ran MiXCR on the PCR reads. The table has some 20,000 clones, approximately 40% seen once. All patients were treatment-naive before thyroid surgery. Sequenced input: tumor tissue. These TCRs come from a female donor with papillary thyroid cancer or a benign thyroid nodule (not recorded which). Some clones in this sample may be carry-over from other donors' samples.

The V and J genes are TRBV6-1 and TRBJ1-6; D is unclear. The germline gives CDR1 MNHNS, CDR2 SASEGT. V was pared by 7 bases and J by 0 bases, with 7 bases between. CDR3 length: 14 residues. The chain's CDR3 is CASTRSSYNSPLHF. CDR3 DNA: TGTGCCAGCACTCGAAGCTCCTATAATTCACCCCTCCACTTT.

The genes are TRBV25-1 and TRBJ1-2, with D uncertain. The CDR3 is 13 residues long. V lost 2 bases and J lost 7, with 11 bases in between. Germline CDR1 MGHDK, CDR2 SYGVNS. CDR3 protein: CASSEHHLVGYTF. In DNA form, the CDR3 reads TGTGCCAGCAGTGAACATCACTTAGTTGGCTACACCTTC.

This sequence joins TRBV27 and TRBJ2-2; D is perhaps TRBD1 or TRBD2 (5 bases each). Germline V lookup: CDR1 MNHEY, CDR2 SMNVEV (reference sequence). Trimming took 6 bases from V and 4 from J, leaving 18 bases between them. The CDR3 consists of 16 residues. The CDR3 loop is CASSKEVGRRTGELFF. The CDR3, as DNA: TGTGCCAGCAGCAAAGAGGTGGGACGGCGCACCGGGGAGCTGTTTTTT.